Listed below are T cell receptor beta chains from one sample, sequenced in a study of graft-versus-host responses after intestinal transplantation. The assay was immunoSEQ multiplex PCR, and TCRdb's table has in-frame clones only and misses some. The repertoire holds about 71,000 clones, with around 91% as singletons. Their antigen targets remain unknown. Sequences were derived from unstimulated CD8+ T cells sorted from spleen or lymph node cells, sampled before intestinal transplant. The receptors come from a human donor who received an intestinal transplant. Both conserved end residues are part of each CDR3. A D gene is named only where the DNA matches it firmly. Only part of the rows carry a size: once, few, many, or a class if the clone is expanded.

>-|TRBV9|TRBJ2-7|TRBD2
CASSADGGGGEQYF
TGTGCCAGCAGCGCCGACGGGGGGGGAGGCGAGCAGTACTTC
>-|TRBV6-5|TRBJ1-2|-
CASIGRGYGYTF
TGTGCCAGCATAGGGCGGGGCTATGGCTACACCTTC
>-|TRBV5-4|TRBJ2-3|-
CASSLEAGPSTDTQYF
TGTGCCAGCAGCTTGGAGGCAGGGCCGAGCACAGATACGCAGTATTTT
>-|TRBV7-8|TRBJ1-1|-
CASSFDTGRSTEAFF
TGTGCCAGCAGTTTCGACACAGGGAGATCCACTGAAGCTTTCTTT
>-|TRBV7-9|TRBJ1-2|-
CASSFTDSNNYGYTF
TGTGCCAGCAGCTTCACAGACAGCAATAACTATGGCTACACCTTC
>-|TRBV2|TRBJ2-3|TRBD1
CASLTTGGTQYF
TGTGCCAGCCTGACCACAGGGGGAACGCAGTATTTT
>once|TRBV27|TRBJ1-4|TRBD1
CASSPGQGGEKLFF
TGTGCCAGCAGCCCGGGACAGGGCGGTGAAAAACTGTTTTTT
>-|TRBV14|TRBJ2-3|-
CASSPRGTDTQYF
TGTGCCAGCAGCCCGCGGGGAACAGATACGCAGTATTTT
>-|TRBV13|TRBJ1-4|-
CASSHRASNEKLFF
TGTGCCAGCAGCCACAGAGCCTCTAATGAAAAACTGTTTTTT
>-|TRBV9|TRBJ2-3|TRBD2
CASSVGGLVGDTQYF
TGTGCCAGCAGCGTAGGGGGACTAGTGGGGGATACGCAGTATTTT
>-|TRBV6-5|TRBJ1-2|-
CASSPPQGTYGYTF
TGTGCCAGCAGCCCCCCCCAGGGGACCTATGGCTACACCTTC
>-|TRBV4-1|TRBJ2-7|TRBD1
CASSRLPGTGTYEQYF
TGCGCCAGCAGCCGCCTCCCCGGGACAGGTACCTACGAGCAGTACTTC
>-|TRBV5-1|TRBJ2-7|-
CASSTEDGVYEQYF
TGCGCCAGCAGCACCGAAGACGGGGTCTACGAGCAGTACTTC
>-|TRBV29-1|TRBJ1-1|-
CSVSGPKDTEAFF
TGCAGCGTCTCAGGGCCGAAGGACACTGAAGCTTTCTTT
>-|TRBV6-1|TRBJ2-7|TRBD2
CASSEFMGLAGYEQYF
TGTGCCAGCAGTGAGTTTATGGGACTAGCGGGGTACGAGCAGTACTTC
>-|TRBV27|TRBJ1-2|-
CASSLEPFNYGYTF
TGTGCCAGCAGTTTAGAGCCATTTAACTATGGCTACACCTTC
>once|TRBV4-1|TRBJ1-2|-
CASSHPPGGYSYGYTF
TGCGCCAGCAGCCACCCCCCCGGGGGGTACTCCTATGGCTACACCTTC
>-|TRBV7-2|TRBJ1-2|-
CASSLGPYGYTF
TGTGCCAGCAGCCTGGGGCCTTATGGCTACACCTTC
>-|TRBV6-1|TRBJ2-1|-
CASSERQDPYNEQFF
TGTGCCAGCAGTGAAAGACAGGACCCTTACAATGAGCAGTTCTTC
>-|TRBV4-1|TRBJ1-5|-
CASSQDGGVGNQPQHF
TGCGCCAGCAGCCAAGATGGCGGGGTAGGGAATCAGCCCCAGCATTTT
>-|TRBV13|TRBJ2-3|TRBD2
CASARRTSVADTQYF
TGTGCCAGCGCCCGGCGGACTAGCGTTGCAGATACGCAGTATTTT
>-|TRBV4-1|TRBJ2-3|TRBD2
CASSQKSLAGQDTQYF
TGCGCCAGCAGCCAAAAGTCCCTAGCGGGGCAAGATACGCAGTATTTT
>once|TRBV27|TRBJ1-6|-
CASSFGTVNSPLHF
TGTGCCAGCAGTTTCGGAACAGTTAATTCACCCCTCCACTTT
>-|TRBV7-6|TRBJ2-4|TRBD1
CASSSGQGLDIQYF
TGTGCCAGCAGCTCGGGACAGGGGTTGGACATTCAGTACTTC
>-|TRBV19|TRBJ1-2|-
CASSIGQTFYGYTF
TGTGCCAGTAGTATCGGACAGACTTTCTATGGCTACACCTTC
>-|TRBV9|TRBJ1-3|-
CASSVGTDLDGTGNTIYF
TGTGCCAGCAGCGTAGGGACAGACCTCGACGGCACTGGAAACACCATATATTTT
>-|TRBV25-1|TRBJ2-6|-
CASSAYGANVLTF
TGTGCCAGCAGTGCTTATGGGGCCAACGTCCTGACTTTC
>-|TRBV27|TRBJ2-7|-
CASSWQGSYEQYF
TGTGCCAGCAGTTGGCAGGGTTCCTACGAGCAGTACTTC
>once|TRBV7-9|TRBJ2-2|-
CATPVGELFF
TGTGCCACCCCGGTCGGGGAGCTGTTTTTT
>-|TRBV10-2|TRBJ1-5|-
CASILGGDQPQHF
-
>-|TRBV11-3|TRBJ2-1|-
CASSLTDYNEQFF
TGTGCCAGCAGCCTCACAGACTACAATGAGCAGTTCTTC
>-|TRBV4-1|TRBJ2-1|TRBD1
CASSQALTGAVIDEQFF
TGCGCCAGCAGCCAAGCCCTGACAGGGGCGGTAATCGATGAGCAGTTCTTC
>-|TRBV29-1|TRBJ2-7|TRBD1
CSVRPGTGADEQYF
TGCAGCGTTCGCCCCGGGACAGGGGCCGACGAGCAGTACTTC
>-|TRBV14|TRBJ2-7|-
CASSQDHQGFYEQYF
TGTGCCAGCAGCCAAGATCACCAGGGATTCTACGAGCAGTACTTC
>once|TRBV4-1|TRBJ1-1|TRBD1
CASSQDQGEGADEAFF
TGCGCCAGCAGCCAAGATCAAGGCGAGGGGGCAGATGAAGCTTTCTTT
>-|TRBV9|TRBJ2-3|TRBD1
CASSVDRDRVADTQYF
TGTGCCAGCAGCGTAGACCGGGACAGGGTCGCAGATACGCAGTATTTT
>-|TRBV7-2|TRBJ2-5|-
CASSPAARGETQYF
TGTGCCAGCAGCCCGGCGGCCAGGGGAGAGACCCAGTACTTC
>-|TRBV27|TRBJ1-6|TRBD1
CASRRTGTNSPLHF
TGTGCCAGCAGACGGACAGGGACGAATTCACCCCTCCACTTT
>once|TRBV7-9|TRBJ2-7|TRBD2
CASSSTSGGAYEQYF
TGTGCCAGCAGCTCGACTAGCGGGGGGGCCTACGAGCAGTACTTC
>once|TRBV5-5|TRBJ1-6|TRBD1
CASSPGTGLGSPLHF
TGTGCCAGCAGCCCAGGGACAGGGTTAGGGTCACCCCTCCACTTT
>-|TRBV4-2|TRBJ2-2|TRBD1
CASSPRTGSTGELFF
TGTGCCAGCAGCCCCAGGACAGGTAGCACCGGGGAGCTGTTTTTT
>-|TRBV7-9|TRBJ2-7|-
CASSFEYYEQYF
TGTGCCAGCAGCTTTGAGTACTACGAGCAGTACTTC
>-|TRBV11-2|TRBJ2-7|-
CASSALSYEQYF
TGTGCCAGCAGCGCACTAAGCTACGAGCAGTACTTC
>-|TRBV27|TRBJ2-1|-
CASSFSGEQFF
TGTGCCAGCAGTTTCAGCGGTGAGCAGTTCTTC
>-|TRBV9|TRBJ2-7|TRBD2
CASSPGASGGLEQYF
TGTGCCAGCAGCCCAGGGGCTAGCGGGGGCCTCGAGCAGTACTTC
>-|TRBV7-3|TRBJ1-3|TRBD1
CASSLGTGFGNTIYF
TGTGCCAGCAGCTTAGGGACAGGTTTCGGAAACACCATATATTTT